These 24 T cell receptor beta chains originate from one sample sequenced in a study of CD4 T cell repertoires in COVID-19. TCRdb's table, derived via immunoSEQ multiplex PCR, lists solely in-frame clones and lacks some. The sample includes more than 1,500 clones, roughly a sixth of them seen just once. Their antigens remain unidentified. Source: memory CD4+ T cells, cultured in vitro, taken after recovery from COVID-19. The receptors shown here come from a human donor who had COVID-19.

The chain employs TRBV4-1 and TRBJ2-5; D might be TRBD2 (5 bases). Trimming pared 2 bases from V and 2 bases from J, leaving 21 bases between. The length of the CDR3 is 18 residues. The germline V gene has CDR1 MGHRA and CDR2 YSYEKL. Here the CDR3 reads CASSQSDWGLGGQETQYF. In nucleotides, the CDR3 is TGCGCCAGCAGCCAATCCGATTGGGGTTTAGGAGGACAAGAGACCCAGTACTTC.

This clone is medium-sized by share. The V call is TRBV9, the J call TRBJ2-2; 8 nucleotides align to TRBD1. Germline V CDR1 and CDR2: SGDLS, YYNGEE. The CDR3 runs to 16 residues. V trimming: 2 bases; J trimming: 2 bases; junction bases outside the gene matches: 5. The CDR3 loop reads CASSVAGTGNTGELFF. CDR3 DNA sequence: TGTGCCAGCAGCGTCGCCGGGACAGGAAACACCGGGGAGCTGTTTTTT.

This clone was seen a handful of times. The CDR3 nucleotides read TGTGCCAGCAGTTTGGCATGGGAGCAGTTCTTC. Encoded protein: CASSLAWEQFF. The gene calls are TRBV28 and TRBJ2-1, with no clear D. Trimming pared 3 bases from V and 10 bases from J, leaving 7 bases between. The length of the CDR3 is 11 residues. Looked up from germline, CDR1 is MDHEN and CDR2 is SYDVKM.

This clone rates as medium-sized. V gene TRBV20-1 combines with J gene TRBJ2-3; no definite D call. Between the trimmed V and J ends, which lost 6 bases and 4 bases, there was a span of 8 bases. Germline V gives CDR1 DFQATT, CDR2 SNEGSKA (reference sequence). The CDR3 sequence is 11 residues long. CDR3 sequence (DNA): TGCAGTGCCCCTCTACCAGATACGCAGTATTTT. It is translated as CSAPLPDTQYF.

This clone was counted a few times. The V and J genes are TRBV4-1 and TRBJ1-2, with a weak D call TRBD1 (6 bases). The CDR3 has 12 amino acids. CDR1 and CDR2 from the germline V gene are MGHRA and YSYEKL. V was pared by 6 bases and J by 7 bases, with 12 bases between. The CDR3: CASRAGAGGYTF. In DNA form, the CDR3 reads TGCGCCAGCAGAGCGGGGGCGGGTGGCTACACCTTC.

This clone was counted between two and nine times. The chain links TRBV7-2 to TRBJ1-2; D is perhaps TRBD1 (5 bases). This CDR3 comprises 12 residues. V lost 5 bases and J lost 8, with 12 bases in between. Looked up from germline, CDR1 is SGHTA and CDR2 is FQGNSA. CDR3: CASSAGTRGYTF. The CDR3 region has the DNA TGTGCCAGCAGCGCAGGGACGCGGGGCTACACCTTC. The entire variable domain, with the rest obtained from reference TRBV7-2 and TRBJ1-2, is as follows: GAGVSQSPSNKVTEKGKDVELRCDPISGHTALYWYRQSLGQGLEFLIYFQGNSAPDKSGLPSDRFSAERTGGSVSTLTIQRTQQEDSAVYLCASSAGTRGYTFGSGTRLTVV.

The chain joins TRBV7-7 to TRBJ2-1, with D uncertain. The V gene's germline CDR1 is SSHAT and CDR2 FNYEAQ (reference sequence). Deletions cut 1 base from V and 4 bases from J, with 5 bases between. The CDR3 totals 13 residues. CDR3 DNA sequence: TGTGCCAGCAGCTTAGGCCTATACAATGAGCAGTTCTTC. It yields the protein CASSLGLYNEQFF.

V is TRBV6-4 and J is TRBJ2-7, with D uncertain. This CDR3 comprises 15 residues. CDR1 is MRHNA and CDR2 is SNTAGT in the germline V gene. V was shortened by 6 bases and J by 0 bases, with 15 bases between the two germline ends. The CDR3 DNA is TGTGCCAGCAGCTCCCCCGGACGAAACTCCTACGAGCAGTACTTC. Amino acids: CASSSPGRNSYEQYF.

This clone is judged medium-sized. The chain employs TRBV6-5 and TRBJ1-2; TRBD1 matches 12 bases. V lost 6 bases to trimming and J lost 4 bases; unmatched junction nucleotides: 6. Germline V gene lookup returns CDR1 MNHEY and CDR2 SVGAGI. This CDR3 contains 15 residues. CDR3 DNA: TGTGCCAGCAGCCCGGGACAGGGGGCCCTCTATGGCTACACCTTC. This encodes CASSPGQGALYGYTF.

The chain has TRBV5-1 and TRBJ1-6, with 7 bases that match TRBD1. Germline lookup yields CDR1 SGHRS and CDR2 YFSETQ. The junction had 12 bases not matched to a gene; V was cut back by 0 bases and J by 9 bases. The length of the CDR3 is 17 residues. Here the CDR3 reads CASSLEKGAKGGSPLHF. Here the CDR3 DNA reads TGCGCCAGCAGCTTGGAAAAGGGGGCCAAAGGGGGTTCACCCCTCCACTTT.

A few counts support this clone. The chain links TRBV2 to TRBJ2-3; TRBD2 matches at 13 bases. Losses at the gene ends were 6 bases for V and 1 base for J; bases not matched to a gene: 7. Looked up from germline, CDR1 is SNHLY and CDR2 is FYNNEI. The CDR3 spans 17 residues. In DNA, the CDR3 is TGTGCCAGCAGGAGATGGACTAGCGGGAGCGGCACAGATACGCAGTATTTT. Translating it yields CASRRWTSGSGTDTQYF.

By its share, this clone is medium-sized. This chain uses TRBV27 with TRBJ2-2, with TRBD2 matching over 12 bases. J was trimmed by 2 bases and V by 4 bases; bases with no gene match: 2. Germline V gives CDR1 MNHEY, CDR2 SMNVEV (reference sequence). The CDR3 covers 16 residues. The DNA for the CDR3 is TGTGCCAGCAGTTCTAGCGGGAGGGCCAACACCGGGGAGCTGTTTTTT. This gives the protein CASSSSGRANTGELFF.

Only a few counts were recorded for this clone. The chain combines TRBV5-1 with TRBJ2-5; D might be TRBD2 (6 bases). V was clipped by 8 bases and J by 4 bases, with 18 bases between them. The germline gives CDR1 SGHRS, CDR2 YFSETQ. There are 14 residues in the CDR3. The CDR3 nucleotides read TGCGCCAGTCTTCCGGGACTGCCAAGAGAGACCCAGTACTTC. It specifies CASLPGLPRETQYF.

This clone was recorded a few times. The CDR3 coding sequence is TGCGCCAGCAGCTTGCGTCCACTAGCGGGACAAGAGACCCAGTACTTC. It specifies CASSLRPLAGQETQYF. The chain joins TRBV5-1 to TRBJ2-5, with 10 bases matching TRBD2. The germline CDR1 and CDR2 sequences are SGHRS and YFSETQ. V gave up 1 base and J gave up 2 bases; unmatched junction bases: 5. The CDR3 contains 16 residues. Variable domain in full (rest from reference TRBV5-1 and TRBJ2-5): KAGVTQTPRYLIKTRGQQVTLSCSPISGHRSVSWYQQTPGQGLQFLFEYFSETQRNKGNFPGRFSGRQFSNSRSEMNVSTLELGDSALYLCASSLRPLAGQETQYFGPGTRLLVL.

V is TRBV6-5 and J is TRBJ1-2; D is perhaps TRBD1 (5 bases). Germline CDR1 and CDR2: MNHEY and SVGAGI. Between the trimmed V and J ends, which lost 5 bases and 8 bases, there was a span of 18 bases. The CDR3 covers 14 residues. The CDR3 bases are TGTGCCAGCAGTAACCGGGACCCGAAGGGCGGCTACACCTTC. This translates into CASSNRDPKGGYTF.

This sequence joins TRBV5-4 and TRBJ2-7, with D possibly TRBD1 on 6 matching bases. In germline, CDR1 is SGHNT, CDR2 YYREEE (reference sequence). The V end lost 3 bases, the J end lost 0 bases, and 13 bases lay between the germline ends. The CDR3 length is 15 residues. The CDR3 region has the DNA TGTGCCAGCAGCTCCATCTCACAGGGCTCCTACGAGCAGTACTTC. This codes for CASSSISQGSYEQYF.

This clone is medium-sized. J is TRBJ2-1 and V is TRBV6-4, with D maybe TRBD1 (6 bases). The CDR3 is 13 amino acids. CDR1 and CDR2 from the germline V gene are MRHNA and SNTAGT. Trimming removed 6 bases from V and 6 bases from J, with 12 bases in between. Here the CDR3 reads CASSGTGFNEQFF. The CDR3 DNA sequence: TGTGCCAGCAGCGGCACAGGGTTCAATGAGCAGTTCTTC.

By sample share, this clone is medium-sized. This chain uses TRBV6-5 with TRBJ2-7; 9 bases are shared with TRBD1. The ends lost 4 bases at V and 7 bases at J; junction bases unmatched: 5. The CDR3 length is 13 residues. The germline gives CDR1 MNHEY, CDR2 SVGAGI. CDR3 DNA: TGTGCCAGCAGTTTTTACAGGGGGCAAGAGCAGTACTTC. This codes for CASSFYRGQEQYF.

This clone was detected only a few times. This chain connects TRBV9 to TRBJ2-1; TRBD2 aligns across 11 bases. This CDR3 is built from 17 residues. Germline V gene lookup returns CDR1 SGDLS and CDR2 YYNGEE. V shed 0 bases and J 7 bases; nucleotides not matched to a gene: 9. The CDR3 loop reads CASSVVGLAGGGNEQFF. Here the CDR3 DNA reads TGTGCCAGCAGCGTAGTAGGGCTAGCGGGGGGCGGGAATGAGCAGTTCTTC.

By share, this clone counts as medium-sized. V is TRBV5-1 and J is TRBJ2-7; TRBD1 matches at 9 bases. Germline V CDR1 and CDR2: SGHRS, YFSETQ. There are 15 residues in the CDR3. The ends lost 3 bases at V and 0 bases at J; junction bases unmatched: 4. The CDR3 sequence: CASSYWTGVSYEQYF. CDR3 coding DNA: TGCGCCAGCAGCTACTGGACAGGGGTCTCCTACGAGCAGTACTTC.

The gene calls are TRBV4-1 and TRBJ2-3, with 11 bases aligning to TRBD2. The CDR3 length is 17 residues. With 2 bases clipped from V and 2 bases from J, the junction kept 6 bases outside the gene matches. Germline V gene data show CDR1 as MGHRA and CDR2 as YSYEKL. The CDR3: CASSQTGTSGATDTQYF. The DNA of the CDR3 is TGCGCCAGCAGCCAAACCGGGACTAGCGGAGCCACAGATACGCAGTATTTT.

The chain joins TRBV7-2 to TRBJ1-1; 7 bases line up with TRBD1. Germline lookup yields CDR1 SGHTA and CDR2 FQGNSA. The CDR3 is made up of 14 amino acids. V shed 3 bases, J shed 4 bases, and the junction held 5 bases outside the gene matches. The CDR3 loop is CASSFRQGSTEAFF. Here the CDR3 DNA reads TGTGCCAGCAGCTTCCGACAGGGTTCCACTGAAGCTTTCTTT.

Sample share makes this clone medium-sized. The chain uses TRBV7-2 and TRBJ2-7; TRBD1 aligns across 9 bases. Germline assignment: CDR1 SGHTA and CDR2 FQGNSA. There are 17 residues in the CDR3. V dropped 2 bases and J dropped 2; count of bases not matched to a gene: 10. CDR3 sequence (DNA): TGTGCCAGCAGCTTAAAGGCCGGGACAGGGACTCCCTACGAGCAGTACTTC. The encoded protein is CASSLKAGTGTPYEQYF.

This clone came up a few times. The chain recombines TRBV6-5 with TRBJ1-2, with a tentative D call TRBD1 (5 bases). CDR3 length equals 15 residues. V was cut by 7 bases and J by 4 bases, with 19 bases left in between. Germline CDR1 is MNHEY and CDR2 is SVGAGI. The CDR3 is CASISSRGSPYGYTF. CDR3 in DNA: TGTGCCAGCATTTCTTCGCGGGGCTCTCCCTATGGCTACACCTTC.